This T cell receptor (beta chain) derives from a study of blood T cells in healthy people across ages. The sample holds a few counts of this clonotype. The ends lost 5 bases at V and 6 bases at J; junction bases unmatched: 5. The CDR3 sequence is 13 residues long. CDR1 is MDHEN, CDR2 SYDVKM, per germline. The authors ran a second PCR of 7 to 11 cycles using a sample-barcoded 5' primer and a J-beta primer mix. TCRdb recomputed calls from the 5' RACE reads with MiXCR, one row per CDR3 protein. Among some 800,000 distinct CDR3 sequences listed, more than 20% were seen once. Each donor gave roughly 9.8 milliliters of peripheral blood. These sequences were also reported in another study, on T cells of mothers and their children. That paper adds: Mothers and children who were related shared slightly more overlap than unrelated pairs, but not significantly more.

The clonotype was recovered from a boy younger than 18 in good health. The sequenced sample was blood. The chain links TRBV28 to TRBJ2-7; 9 positions match TRBD1. CDR3 coding DNA: TGTGCCAGCAGTGCCAACAGGGGGCGCGAGCAGTACTTC. Translating it yields CASSANRGREQYF.